The TCR beta chain under discussion was sequenced for a study of graft-versus-host responses after intestinal transplantation (dated by TCRdb to about 2021). Some background on the complete study: The transplants that recipients got were multivisceral, liver-intestinal, or isolated intestinal. Every recipient was given anti-thymocyte globulin induction, then maintenance tacrolimus and steroids for around three years. Bulk TCR-beta CDR3 sequencing was used to track graft-versus-host and host-versus-graft alloreactive T cell clones in the graft, circulation and bone marrow after intestinal transplantation. To identify alloreactive clones, pre-transplant mixed lymphocyte reaction products were sequenced and compared with unstimulated pre-transplant donor and recipient T cells. The cohort enrolled around 25 intestinal transplant recipients including one retransplant, and a few patients lacking pretransplant specimens were excluded. Donor T cell macrochimerism was defined as a peak of at least 4% donor T cells among recipient peripheral blood mononuclear cells. Rather than being sequenced by the commercial service, samples from three later patients were sequenced in-house on an Illumina MiSeq and processed with MiXCR. Overall study results and their limits: Peak levels of circulating GvH clones were associated with declines in HvG clones early after transplant. GvH clones were detected in recipient bone marrow, and some appeared earlier in ileal mucosa or blood, consistent with an intestinal mucosal origin. The conclusions were limited by the relatively low number and heterogeneity of the intestinal transplant patients. In the allografts of patients with donor T cell macrochimerism, GvH to HvG T cell clonal ratios were high.

CDR1 is given as SEHNR and CDR2 as FQNEAQ, both from the germline V gene (reference sequence). The CDR3 measures 12 amino acids from cysteine to phenylalanine. The read is trimmed to its CDR3 DNA, 36 bases read in frame from base 1. At the junction V is shortened by 5 bases and J by 7 bases, with 11 bases in between. This specimen's time point label, interpreted: cells obtained before transplantation from donor or recipient. CD3+CD4+ and CD3+CD8+ populations were FACS-sorted from unstimulated pre-transplant donor and recipient cells taken from spleen or lymph nodes. Library construction relied on the immunoSEQ multiplex PCR assay. For most patients, genomic DNA was isolated with the Qiagen DNeasy Blood and Tissue Kit and sent frozen to Adaptive Biotechnologies for TCR sequencing. High-throughput TCR-beta CDR3 sequencing of genomic DNA from most patients was performed by Adaptive Biotechnologies. In the authors' own workflow: Adaptive's ImmunoSEQ software was the source of the TCR sequencing data for about 20 patients, while three other patients were processed with MiXCR and VDJtools. To correct CD4 versus CD8 sorting errors, any sequence found in both subsets at a frequency ratio below 5:1 was removed. CDR3 nucleotide sequences shared by donor and recipient were removed because the origin of these sequences could not be assigned. To count as alloreactive, a clone needed at least 2-fold expansion over unstimulated cells and a minimum CFSE-low frequency of 0.002% (template counts) or 0.001% (read counts). A clone was considered mappable if detected in the sequenced pre-transplant spleen, lymph node, or MLR CFSE-low populations of the donor or recipient. Cumulative frequency of alloreactive clones was calculated as a percentage of all sequences weighted by copy number. TCRdb took over this immuneACCESS table, retaining in-frame rearrangements with V and J assigned. Such tables are incomplete; in checked studies, under half of the missing clones stem from an unresolved V gene, and the remainder is unexplained. Clone size and V and J calls were adopted from that table, with D and trimming inferred from the DNA. This sample is represented by 70,000 to 80,000 clones; 90% of them were singletons. The biggest ten clones account for 1.3% of the sample.

As regards this clone: The specificity of this receptor is unknown. Per-base quality was not reported, and no clone a single base away is much larger than it.

The clonotype originates from a human donor who received an intestinal transplant. The sequenced sample was unstimulated CD8+ T cells sorted from spleen or lymph node cells, obtained before intestinal transplant. The chain couples TRBV7-9 to TRBJ1-2; no D gene can be assigned with confidence. For the CDR3, the sequence is CASSPDITGYTF. The nucleotide sequence is given as TGTGCCAGCAGCCCCGACATAACTGGCTACACCTTC.